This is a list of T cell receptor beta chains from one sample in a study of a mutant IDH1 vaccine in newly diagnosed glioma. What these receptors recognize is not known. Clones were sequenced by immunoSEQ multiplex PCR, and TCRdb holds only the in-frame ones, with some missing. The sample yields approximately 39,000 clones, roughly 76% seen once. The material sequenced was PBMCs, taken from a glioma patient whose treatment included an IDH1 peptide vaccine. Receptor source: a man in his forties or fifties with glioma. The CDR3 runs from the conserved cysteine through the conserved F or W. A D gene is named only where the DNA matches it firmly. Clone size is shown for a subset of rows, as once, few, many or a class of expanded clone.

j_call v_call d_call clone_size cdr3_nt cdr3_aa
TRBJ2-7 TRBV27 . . TGTGCCAGCAGTTTATTCCACGAGCAGTACTTC CASSLFHEQYF
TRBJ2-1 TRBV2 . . TGTGCCAGCAGTGAAAATGAGCAGTTCTTC CASSENEQFF
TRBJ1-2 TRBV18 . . TGTGCCAGCTCACGCGCTTATGGCTACACCTTC CASSRAYGYTF
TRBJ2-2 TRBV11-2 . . TGTGCCAGCAGCTCCCCCTCGGCCGGGGAGCTGTTTTTT CASSSPSAGELFF
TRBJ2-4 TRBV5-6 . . TGTGCCAGCAGCCTTAGGGTGATGATGGCCAAAAACATTCAGTACTTC CASSLRVMMAKNIQYF
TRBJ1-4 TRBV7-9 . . TGTGCCAGCAGTCCACTTGACGAAAAACTGTTTTTT CASSPLDEKLFF
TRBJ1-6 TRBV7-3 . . TGTGCCAGCAGCTTAATGGGGACCGATTCACCCCTCCACTTT CASSLMGTDSPLHF
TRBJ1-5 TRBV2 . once TGTGCCAGCAGTTTCGAGGAGGTGAGGCAGCCCCAGCATTTT CASSFEEVRQPQHF
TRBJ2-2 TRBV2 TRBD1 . TGTGCCAGCATCCGGACAGGGAGCACCGGGGAGCTGTTTTTT CASIRTGSTGELFF
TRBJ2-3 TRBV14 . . TGTGCCAGCAGCCAAGAAAACTCAGATACGCAGTATTTT CASSQENSDTQYF
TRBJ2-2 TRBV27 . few TGTGCCAGCTCGGGTGAATTCACCGGGGAGCTGTTTTTT CASSGEFTGELFF
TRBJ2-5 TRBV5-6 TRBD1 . TGTGCCAGCACCGTACAGGGGCCCAGGGAGACCCAGTACTTC CASTVQGPRETQYF
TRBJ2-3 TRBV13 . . TGTGCCAGCAGTTACCAGGGAGCACAGATACGCAGTATGAAGTTT CASSYQGAQIRSMKF
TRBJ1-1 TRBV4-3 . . TGCGCCAGCAGCCAAGTCTTCAGCCCGAACACTGAAGCTTTCTTT CASSQVFSPNTEAFF
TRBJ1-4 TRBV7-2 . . TGTGCCAGCAGCTTAGCAAACAGGACATTTAAGTGGACTAATGAAAAACTGTTTTTT CASSLANRTFKWTNEKLFF
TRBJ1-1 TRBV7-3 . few TGTGCCACTCAGGTGAACACTGAAGCTTTCTTT CATQVNTEAFF
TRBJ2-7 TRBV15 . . TGTGCCACCAGCAGAGAAGTGAACGTCTACGAGCAGTACTTC CATSREVNVYEQYF
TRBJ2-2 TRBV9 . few TGTGCCAGCAGCGTAGTTAGCGGGGAGCTGTTTTTT CASSVVSGELFF
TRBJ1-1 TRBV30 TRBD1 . TGTGCCTGGAGTTTTGGTGGACAGGACCCTGAAGCTTTCTTT CAWSFGGQDPEAFF
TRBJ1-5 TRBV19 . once TGTGCCAGTAGTATCCCGACGACAGGAGGCAATCAGCCCCAGCATTTT CASSIPTTGGNQPQHF
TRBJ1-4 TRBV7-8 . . TGTGCCAGCAGCTTAGGAGCGCGTCCAACTAATGAAAAACTGTTTTTT CASSLGARPTNEKLFF
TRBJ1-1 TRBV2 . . TGTGCCAGCCTACTATACACTGAAGCTTTCTTT CASLLYTEAFF